This T cell receptor (beta chain) was retrieved from a study of T cell changes during pregnancy in multiple sclerosis. The assay was immunoSEQ multiplex PCR, and TCRdb's table has in-frame clones only and misses some. The data hold under 70,000 clones, with roughly 91% observed a single time. This receptor was taken from a female donor in good health, enrolled as a control in a pregnancy study. The sample here was peripheral blood, taken after pregnancy.

CDR3 in amino acids: CASSQDGVSGANVLTF. DNA of the CDR3: TGCGCCAGCAGCCAAGACGGGGTCTCTGGGGCCAACGTCCTGACTTTC. The rearrangement links TRBV4-3 to TRBJ2-6, with D possibly TRBD2 on 5 matching bases. V was trimmed by 0 bases and J by 0 bases, leaving 6 bases between them. There are 16 residues in the CDR3. Germline V gene lookup returns CDR1 LGHNA and CDR2 YSLEER.